This TCR beta chain was recovered during a study of blood T cell repertoires in COVID-19. Study in general: Sample material is recorded as cDNA or gDNA derived from T cells, B-cell-depleted T cells, or PBMCs.

During active infection, Seattle patients enrolled and were then monitored through disease. The protocol was immunoSEQ multiplex PCR, while the TCRdb copy is restricted to in-frame clones and leaves out a portion. Of a few hundred thousand clones listed, roughly 86% are singletons. This clonotype originated in a woman in her twenties or thirties with COVID-19, enrolled during active disease. The sequencing input was peripheral blood.

The CDR3 sequence is CASGDGGSNAGELFF. In nucleotides, the CDR3 is TGCGCCAGCGGAGACGGCGGGAGTAATGCCGGGGAGCTGTTTTTT. V gene TRBV5-1 combines with J gene TRBJ2-2; 7 nucleotides agree with TRBD2. The CDR3 is made up of 15 amino acids. J gave up 6 bases and V 7 bases, and 12 bases lay outside the gene matches. Germline V CDR1 and CDR2: SGHRS, YFSETQ.